Shown below are 6 T cell receptor beta chains from a single sample sequenced in a study of blood T cell repertoires in COVID-19. Produced via immunoSEQ multiplex PCR; TCRdb's table is partial and in-frame only. The sample contains under 80,000 clones, more than 75% of which appear only once. The sequenced material came from peripheral blood. The receptors derive from a human donor in a cohort sampled during active COVID-19.

This clone was seen just once. The V call is TRBV5-1, the J call TRBJ2-1; TRBD1 is a possible D gene (5 bases). CDR3 length: 16 residues. Deletions cut 0 bases from V and 6 bases from J, with 16 bases between. Germline V gene data show CDR1 as SGHRS and CDR2 as YFSETQ. The CDR3 here is CASSLAFGASGNEQFF. The CDR3 nucleotides read TGCGCCAGCAGCTTGGCCTTTGGGGCAAGTGGCAATGAGCAGTTCTTC.

CDR3 sequence: CATSRDRQTSTDTQYF. DNA for the CDR3: TGTGCCACCAGCAGAGACCGACAGACCAGCACAGATACGCAGTATTTT. The genes are TRBV15 and TRBJ2-3; weak D call: TRBD1 (5 bases). Germline V CDR1 and CDR2: LNHNV, YYDKDF (reference sequence). This CDR3 is built from 16 residues. V lost 0 bases and J lost 0, with 10 bases in between.

The chain uses TRBV7-3 and TRBJ2-5, with D tentatively TRBD1 (5 bases). Germline CDR1 is SGHTA and CDR2 is FQGTGA. The V end was cut by 5 bases, the J end by 2 bases, with 9 bases between. The CDR3 has 13 residues. CDR3 protein: CASSLTVQETQYF. DNA for the CDR3: TGTGCCAGCAGCCTGACAGTGCAAGAGACCCAGTACTTC.

The rearrangement links TRBV6-5 to TRBJ2-5; TRBD2 matches at 7 bases. Trimming cost V 8 bases and J 1 base; bases outside gene matches: 7. Germline CDR1 MNHEY, CDR2 SVGAGI. The CDR3 consists of 14 residues. The DNA of the CDR3 is TGTGCCAGCGGGCGCGGGAGTTCCCAAGAGACCCAGTACTTC. Translation gives CASGRGSSQETQYF.

The count of this clone is one. The chain employs TRBV5-1 and TRBJ1-1, with a possible D match to TRBD1 (5 bases). The length of the CDR3 is 14 residues. Between the trimmed V and J ends, which lost 4 bases and 1 base, there was a span of 11 bases. Germline lookup yields CDR1 SGHRS and CDR2 YFSETQ. CDR3 amino acids: CASSPQTGNTEAFF. CDR3 sequence (DNA): TGCGCCAGCAGCCCGCAAACAGGGAACACTGAAGCTTTCTTT.

V gene TRBV19 combines with J gene TRBJ1-5, with 7 bases aligning to TRBD1. V lost 3 bases to trimming and J lost 3 bases; unmatched junction nucleotides: 5. The CDR3 loop spans 15 amino acids. CDR1 is LNHDA and CDR2 is SQIVND in the germline V gene (reference sequence). The CDR3 DNA sequence: TGTGCCAGTAGTATCGGACAGGACGCCAATCAGCCCCAGCATTTT. Translating gives CASSIGQDANQPQHF.